The 13 T cell receptor beta chains below were found in one sample sequenced in a study of control samples from healthy donors and cancer patients. Generated by immunoSEQ multiplex PCR, the TCRdb table keeps only in-frame clones and is missing some. The table has some 150,000 clones, 90% to 95% seen once. The sequenced sample consisted of blood. The receptors were sampled from a man aged 35 to 55 in good health.

J is TRBJ2-7 and V is TRBV7-9; 10 bases are a match to TRBD1. CDR1 and CDR2 from the germline V gene are SEHNR and FQNEAQ (reference sequence). The CDR3 length is 15 residues. V shed 4 bases and J 5 bases; nucleotides not matched to a gene: 8. The CDR3 region is CASSSPGQGFHEQYF. In DNA form, the CDR3 reads TGTGCCAGCAGCTCGCCGGGACAGGGGTTCCACGAGCAGTACTTC.

The chain employs TRBV11-2 and TRBJ2-2; maybe TRBD2 (5 bases). Germline assignment: CDR1 SGHAT and CDR2 FQNNGV. V dropped 3 bases and J dropped 2 bases, with 13 bases sitting between them. CDR3 length: 16 residues. The CDR3 spells CASSFRLGGNTGELFF. CDR3 DNA: TGTGCCAGCAGCTTTCGGCTCGGAGGAAACACCGGGGAGCTGTTTTTT.

The rearrangement uses TRBV21-1 and TRBJ2-3; the table assigns TRBD2, which was not confirmed against the DNA. TRBV21-1 corresponds to a pseudogene. There are 16 residues in the CDR3. In DNA form, the CDR3 reads TGTGCCAGCAGCAACTTAGCGGGGGGCCCCCCGGATACGCAGTATTTT. Protein: CASSNLAGGPPDTQYF.

This clone was detected only once. The V and J genes are TRBV6-1 and TRBJ1-4; 7 nucleotides match TRBD1. This CDR3 spans 16 amino acids. Germline CDR1 MNHNS, CDR2 SASEGT. V shed 4 bases and J 0 bases; nucleotides not matched to a gene: 5. CDR3 loop: CASSGQGLATNEKLFF. DNA for the CDR3: TGTGCCAGCAGTGGACAGGGACTTGCAACTAATGAAAAACTGTTTTTT.

The chain combines TRBV27 with TRBJ1-5; 7 bases line up with TRBD1. V lost 5 bases and J lost 2; bases outside the gene matches: 6. The CDR3 covers 15 residues. Germline V lookup: CDR1 MNHEY, CDR2 SMNVEV (reference sequence). The CDR3 here is CASSQGGRGNQPQHF. DNA of the CDR3: TGTGCCAGCAGTCAGGGGGGGCGCGGCAATCAGCCCCAGCATTTT.

CDR3 nucleotides: TGTGCCAGCAGTCTCGGACAGGGGGCCCACGAGCAGTACTTC. Translated, it gives CASSLGQGAHEQYF. The chain uses TRBV28 and TRBJ2-7; 11 nucleotides line up with TRBD1. The germline V gene has CDR1 MDHEN and CDR2 SYDVKM. V gave up 5 bases and J gave up 5 bases; unmatched junction bases: 5. The CDR3 is 14 amino acids.

The chain couples TRBV14 to TRBJ2-7; tentative D call: TRBD1 (6 bases). Germline V CDR1 and CDR2: SGHDN, FVKESK. The ends were cut back, 5 bases at V and 4 bases at J, with 15 bases in the middle. CDR3 length equals 14 residues. For the CDR3, the DNA is TGTGCCAGCAGCGCAAGACAGGCGGAATACGAGCAGTACTTC. Translating gives CASSARQAEYEQYF.

This clone was observed a single time. This rearrangement joins TRBV5-1 to TRBJ2-1; 11 nucleotides line up with TRBD1. This CDR3 spans 14 amino acids. CDR1 and CDR2 from the germline V gene are SGHRS and YFSETQ. V shed 6 bases and J 4 bases; nucleotides not matched to a gene: 3. The CDR3 spells CASKGTGGYNEQFF. The CDR3 DNA follows: TGCGCCAGCAAGGGGACAGGGGGTTACAATGAGCAGTTCTTC.

The chain has TRBV28 and TRBJ2-1, with 7 bases that match TRBD1. With 6 bases clipped from V and 7 bases from J, the junction kept 12 bases outside the gene matches. The V gene's germline CDR1 is MDHEN and CDR2 SYDVKM. There are 15 residues in the CDR3. CDR3 loop: CASRDRQGRINEQFF. CDR3 coding DNA: TGTGCCAGCAGAGATCGACAGGGCAGGATTAATGAGCAGTTCTTC.

The chain couples TRBV6-5 to TRBJ1-1; tentative D call: TRBD1 (5 bases). Germline assignment: CDR1 MNHEY and CDR2 SVGAGI. The CDR3 runs 14 residues. V lost 10 bases and J 0 bases, leaving 15 bases between the germline ends. Here the CDR3 reads CATIRRGLNTEAFF. The CDR3 bases are TGTGCCACCATCCGACGGGGCTTGAACACTGAAGCTTTCTTT.

The chain is built from TRBV7-2 and TRBJ2-3, with 7 bases that match TRBD1. This CDR3 has 15 residues. With V trimmed by 5 bases and J by 2 bases, 7 bases remained unmatched. Germline V gene lookup returns CDR1 SGHTA and CDR2 FQGNSA. The CDR3 region is CASSLGQAYTDTQYF. The CDR3 DNA reads TGTGCCAGCAGCCTAGGACAGGCTTACACAGATACGCAGTATTTT.

The CDR3 region is CASSLDPLGYEQYF. CDR3 bases: TGTGCCAGCAGCTTAGACCCTCTGGGCTACGAGCAGTACTTC. The V and J genes are TRBV7-3 and TRBJ2-7; D is ambiguous. Germline V gene data show CDR1 as SGHTA and CDR2 as FQGTGA. V lost 2 bases to trimming and J lost 3 bases, with 11 bases between them. The CDR3 covers 14 residues.

This chain uses TRBV11-2 with TRBJ2-7; D possibly corresponds to TRBD1 (6 bases). V gave up 5 bases and J gave up 1 base, with 12 bases separating them. In germline, CDR1 is SGHAT, CDR2 FQNNGV. The CDR3 runs to 14 residues. CDR3 coding DNA: TGTGCCAGCAGCCCCCTCCAGGGGTCCTACGAGCAGTACTTC. Translating gives CASSPLQGSYEQYF. The full variable domain, its missing parts supplied by reference TRBV11-2 and TRBJ2-7, is EAGVAQSPRYKIIEKRQSVAFWCNPISGHATLYWYQQILGQGPKLLIQFQNNGVVDDSQLPKDRFSAERLKGVDSTLKIQPAKLEDSAVYLCASSPLQGSYEQYFGPGTRLTVT.